These 29 T cell receptor beta chains came from one sample sequenced in a study of spatial heterogeneity in lung cancer. As to time point: sample taken at primary tumor resection. TCRdb reprocessed the 5' RACE reads via MiXCR and lists one record per CDR3 protein. The sample consists of tens of thousands of distinct CDR3 sequences, nearly 7% of them appearing once. This material consisted of PBMCs, taken at surgery. These TCRs come from a female donor with early-stage non-small cell lung cancer.

This clonotype occurred many times. The CDR3 region is CASSQSFDNSYNEQFF. CDR3 sequence (DNA): TGCGCCAGCAGCCAGTCTTTCGATAACTCCTACAATGAGCAGTTCTTC. The chain recombines TRBV4-3 with TRBJ2-1, with D unclear. The CDR3 runs to 16 residues. Trimming took off 3 bases at V and 0 bases at J, with 12 bases between the two ends. From germline, CDR1 is LGHNA and CDR2 YSLEER.

This clonotype was detected only a few times. This chain connects TRBV18 to TRBJ1-1; D might be TRBD1 (5 bases). V dropped 3 bases and J dropped 1 base, with 15 bases sitting between them. The CDR3 extends over 16 amino acids. Germline CDR1 is KGHSH and CDR2 is LQKENI. CDR3 in amino acids: CASSPALGVGNTEAFF. In nucleotides, the CDR3 is TGTGCCAGCTCACCGGCTTTGGGGGTGGGGAACACTGAAGCTTTCTTT.

The CDR3 region has the DNA TGTGCCAGCAACCCCGGGACAGCAAATGAAAAACTGTTTTTT. Its translation is CASNPGTANEKLFF. The gene calls are TRBV9 and TRBJ1-4; TRBD1 aligns across 7 bases. Trimming removed 6 bases from V and 5 bases from J; junction bases left unmatched: 7. This CDR3 comprises 14 residues. Per the germline V gene, CDR1 is SGDLS and CDR2 is YYNGEE.

This clonotype was counted a few times. The V gene is TRBV20-1, the J gene TRBJ2-7; D ambiguous. The V gene's germline CDR1 is DFQATT and CDR2 SNEGSKA (reference sequence). V lost 2 bases to trimming and J lost 0 bases, with 14 bases between them. The CDR3 runs 15 residues. CDR3 sequence reads: CSARPSSLYSYEQYF. The CDR3 DNA reads TGCAGTGCTAGACCCAGCTCCCTTTACTCCTACGAGCAGTACTTC.

This clonotype came up many times. The CDR3 spells CASSLAGTAQETQYF. The CDR3 DNA is TGTGCCAGCAGCTTAGCCGGGACAGCCCAAGAGACCCAGTACTTC. The chain links TRBV7-2 to TRBJ2-5; TRBD1 matches 7 bases. Germline CDR1 SGHTA, CDR2 FQGNSA. The CDR3 covers 15 residues. J lost 1 base, V lost 0 bases, and 2 bases had no gene match.

This clonotype was recorded at least ten times. The chain links TRBV7-2 to TRBJ2-3; 12 bases match TRBD2. The germline V gene has CDR1 SGHTA and CDR2 FQGNSA. V trimming: 5 bases; J trimming: 5 bases; junction bases outside the gene matches: 5. This CDR3 has 15 residues. The CDR3 here is CASSASGGAEDTQYF. CDR3 in DNA: TGTGCCAGCAGCGCTAGCGGGGGGGCGGAAGATACGCAGTATTTT.

This clonotype occurred many times. This chain's CDR3 is CSVEGQVNTEAFF. The CDR3 nucleotides read TGCAGCGTTGAAGGGCAGGTGAACACTGAAGCTTTCTTT. The rearrangement uses TRBV29-1 and TRBJ1-1, with D uncertain. Germline CDR1 is SQVTM and CDR2 is ANQGSEA. The length of the CDR3 is 13 residues. V lost 1 base and J lost 0, with 6 bases in between.

This clonotype was seen only a few times. CDR3 sequence (DNA): TGTGCCAGTCAGCAGGGACACCTCTCTGGGGCCAACGTCCTGACTTTC. Amino acids: CASQQGHLSGANVLTF. The chain carries TRBV5-8 and TRBJ2-6; perhaps TRBD1 as D (6 bases). Germline V gene data show CDR1 as SGHTS and CDR2 as YDEGEE. The V end was cut by 8 bases, the J end by 0 bases, with 15 bases between. The CDR3 length is 16 residues.

This clonotype has a handful of counts. J is TRBJ2-5 and V is TRBV7-2; either TRBD1 or TRBD2 may fit D (7 bases each). Germline loops: CDR1 SGHTA, CDR2 FQGNSA. The V end was cut by 2 bases, the J end by 1 base, with 11 bases between. The CDR3 is made up of 15 amino acids. The CDR3 region is CASSLSGTAQETQYF. The CDR3, as DNA: TGTGCCAGCAGCTTAAGCGGGACAGCCCAAGAGACCCAGTACTTC.

Many counts were recorded for this clonotype. The chain joins TRBV29-1 to TRBJ2-3; 8 bases map to TRBD2. V shed 7 bases and J 1 base; nucleotides not matched to a gene: 7. Germline V gene data show CDR1 as SQVTM and CDR2 as ANQGSEA. This CDR3 is 14 amino acids long. In DNA, the CDR3 is TGCAGCGGGGTTCCAGCGGGGGGCACAGATACGCAGTATTTT. This encodes CSGVPAGGTDTQYF.

This clonotype was seen ten or more times. The CDR3 sequence: CASSFLAWRETQYF. The CDR3 DNA follows: TGTGCCAGCAGTTTCCTAGCTTGGCGAGAGACCCAGTACTTC. The chain links TRBV28 to TRBJ2-5; possible D gene TRBD2, 5 bases. The CDR3 loop spans 14 amino acids. From germline, CDR1 is MDHEN and CDR2 SYDVKM. The ends were cut back, 3 bases at V and 4 bases at J, with 12 bases in the middle.

This clonotype was recorded a few times. The chain links TRBV30 to TRBJ2-5; D is uncertain. Trimming took off 2 bases at V and 7 bases at J, with 11 bases between the two ends. The CDR3 has 12 residues. Per germline, CDR1 GTSNPN and CDR2 SVGIG (reference sequence). The CDR3 here is CAWSREGLTQYF. The CDR3 DNA follows: TGTGCCTGGAGTCGCGAAGGGTTGACCCAGTACTTC. Together with reference TRBV30 and TRBJ2-5, the CDR3 gives the full variable domain: SQTIHQWPATLVQPVGSPLSLECTVEGTSNPNLYWYRQAAGRGLQLLFYSVGIGQISSEVPQNLSASRPQDRQFILSSKKLLLSDSGFYLCAWSREGLTQYFGPGTRLLVL.

V and J are TRBV6-1 and TRBJ2-2, with 8 positions matching TRBD1. The length of the CDR3 is 19 residues. After removal of 2 bases from V and 5 bases from J, the junction contained 16 bases not matched to a gene. From germline, CDR1 is MNHNS and CDR2 SASEGT. CDR3 amino acids: CASSEHRDRFGLKTGELFF. CDR3 bases: TGTGCCAGCAGTGAACATCGGGACAGGTTCGGTTTGAAAACCGGGGAGCTGTTTTTT.

The chain links TRBV18 to TRBJ1-5, with a possible D match to TRBD1 (5 bases). The CDR3 has 15 residues. Trimming stripped 1 base from V and 3 bases from J, with 10 bases between. The germline V gene has CDR1 KGHSH and CDR2 LQKENI. CDR3 loop: CASSPQAGVNQPQHF. The CDR3 DNA reads TGTGCCAGCTCACCACAGGCGGGGGTCAATCAGCCCCAGCATTTT.

This clonotype was seen ten or more times. The rearrangement links TRBV7-2 to TRBJ2-3, with D perhaps given as TRBD1 or TRBD2 (5 bases each). V lost 6 bases and J lost 3, with 19 bases in between. The CDR3 contains 16 residues. Germline V gene data show CDR1 as SGHTA and CDR2 as FQGNSA. The DNA for the CDR3 is TGTGCCAGCAGTCTCCTGGGGGACGAGAGGACAGATACGCAGTATTTT. It encodes CASSLLGDERTDTQYF.

This clonotype was recorded at least ten times. This sequence joins TRBV6-2 or TRBV6-3 and TRBJ2-7; D possibly corresponds to TRBD2 (5 bases). The CDR3 has 15 residues. The germline V and J ends were trimmed by 7 bases and 0 bases, with 16 bases remaining between them. Germline CDR1 and CDR2: MNHEY and SVGEGT. The CDR3 protein is CASNGREPLSYEQYF. DNA for the CDR3: TGTGCCAGCAACGGTAGGGAGCCCCTCTCCTACGAGCAGTACTTC.

The genes are TRBV20-1 and TRBJ1-2, with a weak D call TRBD1 (5 bases). The ends were cut back, 3 bases at V and 3 bases at J, with 14 bases in the middle. The germline V gene encodes CDR1 DFQATT and CDR2 SNEGSKA (reference sequence). CDR3 length: 14 residues. The DNA for the CDR3 is TGCAGTGCTAGTCCCCAGGGCGCATACTATGGCTACACCTTC. The encoded protein is CSASPQGAYYGYTF.

Ten or more counts support this clonotype. The chain joins TRBV12-3 or TRBV12-4 to TRBJ1-1, with 7 bases matching TRBD1. V was clipped by 5 bases and J by 5 bases; unmatched bases: 8. This CDR3 region has 14 residues. CDR3 protein: CASSLRGRSTEAFF. CDR3 nucleotide sequence: TGTGCCAGCAGTCTCAGGGGGAGATCGACTGAAGCTTTCTTT.

This clonotype was detected many times. The chain recombines TRBV12-3 or TRBV12-4 with TRBJ2-2, with D possibly being TRBD2 (5 bases). V was cut by 6 bases and J by 6 bases, with 5 bases left in between. The CDR3 length is 11 residues. The CDR3 loop reads CASRRAGELFF. The CDR3, as DNA: TGTGCCAGCAGGAGGGCCGGGGAGCTGTTTTTT.

This clonotype has at least ten counts. The chain employs TRBV5-6 and TRBJ1-2; D not resolved. The CDR3 is 15 residues long. The V end lost 6 bases, the J end lost 4 bases, and 19 bases lay between the germline ends. Germline CDR1 and CDR2: SGHDT and YYEEEE. CDR3 bases: TGTGCCAGCACTCTCTGGGGAGTAGAATTCTATGGCTACACCTTC. Protein product: CASTLWGVEFYGYTF.

V is TRBV5-5 and J is TRBJ2-5, with 8 bases fitting TRBD2. With V trimmed by 6 bases and J by 5 bases, 6 bases remained unmatched. The CDR3 length is 13 residues. Per germline, CDR1 SGHKS and CDR2 YYEKEE (reference sequence). The CDR3 loop reads CASTRTSLETQYF. The CDR3 DNA follows: TGTGCCAGCACCCGGACTAGCCTGGAGACCCAGTACTTC.

The chain is built from TRBV6-2 or TRBV6-3 and TRBJ2-5; D unclear. The CDR3 spans 14 residues. From germline, CDR1 is MNHEY and CDR2 SVGEGT. With 0 bases removed from V and 2 bases from J, the gap between germline ends came to 7 bases. The CDR3 DNA follows: TGTGCCAGCAGTTACTCCAGCAGACAAGAGACCCAGTACTTC. Translation: CASSYSSRQETQYF.

In regard to this clonotype: A much larger clonotype is one base distant, so this may be a read error. This chain links TRBV12-3 or TRBV12-4 with TRBJ2-7; tentative D call: TRBD1 (6 bases). V gave up 3 bases and J gave up 9 bases, with 27 bases separating them. This CDR3 spans 17 amino acids. The CDR3: CASSFTYPQTGWDAQYF. The DNA for the CDR3 is TGTGCCAGCAGTTTTACGTACCCACAGACAGGCTGGGACGCGCAGTACTTC.

This clonotype is medium-sized within its sample. The chain carries TRBV5-1 and TRBJ1-1; D is perhaps TRBD1 (6 bases). The ends were cut back, 4 bases at V and 3 bases at J, with 13 bases in the middle. Germline CDR1 and CDR2: SGHRS and YFSETQ. This CDR3 region has 14 residues. CDR3 region: CASSATGRDTEAFF. In DNA, the CDR3 is TGCGCCAGCAGCGCTACAGGGCGAGACACTGAAGCTTTCTTT. The full variable domain, completed using reference TRBV5-1 and TRBJ1-1, is KAGVTQTPRYLIKTRGQQVTLSCSPISGHRSVSWYQQTPGQGLQFLFEYFSETQRNKGNFPGRFSGRQFSNSRSEMNVSTLELGDSALYLCASSATGRDTEAFFGQGTRLTVV.

The V call is TRBV29-1, the J call TRBJ1-1; 8 nucleotides line up with TRBD1. The CDR3 length is 14 residues. Germline V gene lookup returns CDR1 SQVTM and CDR2 ANQGSEA. Trimming at V came to 6 bases and at J to 3 bases, leaving 9 bases not matched to a gene. The CDR3 sequence is CSVEPGGSDTEAFF. The CDR3 nucleotides read TGCAGCGTAGAGCCAGGGGGCTCGGACACTGAAGCTTTCTTT. The whole variable domain, filled in from reference TRBV29-1 and TRBJ1-1, reads SAVISQKPSRDICQRGTSLTIQCQVDSQVTMMFWYRQQPGQSLTLIATANQGSEATYESGFVIDKFPISRPNLTFSTLTVSNMSPEDSSIYLCSVEPGGSDTEAFFGQGTRLTVV.

This clonotype occurred many times. The chain uses TRBV7-2 and TRBJ2-3, with D unresolved. Germline V lookup: CDR1 SGHTA, CDR2 FQGNSA. V lost 5 bases and J lost 5, with 8 bases in between. The length of the CDR3 is 12 residues. CDR3 protein: CASSRMIDTQYF. CDR3 DNA sequence: TGTGCCAGCAGCCGGATGATAGATACGCAGTATTTT. Using reference TRBV7-2 and TRBJ2-3 for the parts outside the CDR3, the full variable domain is GAGVSQSPSNKVTEKGKDVELRCDPISGHTALYWYRQSLGQGLEFLIYFQGNSAPDKSGLPSDRFSAERTGGSVSTLTIQRTQQEDSAVYLCASSRMIDTQYFGPGTRLTVL.

The table lists this clonotype with a few counts. This chain links TRBV3-1 with TRBJ2-5, with D unresolved. Germline loops: CDR1 LGHDT, CDR2 YNNKEL (reference sequence). Trimming took 0 bases from V and 6 from J, leaving 5 bases between them. CDR3 length: 12 residues. CDR3 residues: CASSQDWKTQYF. The CDR3 nucleotides read TGTGCCAGCAGCCAAGATTGGAAGACCCAGTACTTC.

The count of this clonotype is one. The V and J genes are TRBV30 and TRBJ2-5; 9 bases map to TRBD1. Germline V gene data show CDR1 as GTSNPN and CDR2 as SVGIG (reference sequence). The CDR3 runs to 17 residues. Germline trimming cut 3 bases from V and 3 bases from J; bases unmatched to any gene: 14. CDR3: CAWSPVGTGQLEETQYF. DNA of the CDR3: TGTGCCTGGAGCCCAGTGGGGACAGGGCAGCTAGAAGAGACCCAGTACTTC. The whole variable domain, filled in from reference TRBV30 and TRBJ2-5, reads SQTIHQWPATLVQPVGSPLSLECTVEGTSNPNLYWYRQAAGRGLQLLFYSVGIGQISSEVPQNLSASRPQDRQFILSSKKLLLSDSGFYLCAWSPVGTGQLEETQYFGPGTRLLVL.

This clonotype came up many times. This rearrangement joins TRBV5-6 to TRBJ1-1, with 9 positions matching TRBD1. V gave up 3 bases and J gave up 5 bases; unmatched junction bases: 8. CDR3 size: 15 residues. The germline CDR1 and CDR2 sequences are SGHDT and YYEEEE. This chain's CDR3 is CASSYRPTGGTEAFF. The CDR3 nucleotides are TGTGCCAGCAGCTACCGTCCGACAGGGGGAACTGAAGCTTTCTTT.